Shown below are 23 T cell receptor beta chains from a single sample sequenced in a study of T cells expressing NK-cell markers. Reprocessing the 5' RACE reads, TCRdb reports a single entry for every CDR3 protein and omits DNA. The specimen's table records over 150,000 distinct CDR3 sequences. The specimen was blood T cells: a sorted CD56 or NKG2C T cell subset, CD4+ or CD8+ T cells, or bulk PBMC T cells (not recorded which). The receptors come from a woman aged 45-65 years in good health.

The chain uses TRBV6-6 and TRBJ2-3; TCRdb calls TRBD1, which cannot be checked without DNA. CDR1 and CDR2 from the germline V gene are MNHNY and SVGAGI (reference sequence). The CDR3 is 19 amino acids. The CDR3 loop reads CASSPLPVAGWASTDTQYF.

The chain combines TRBV27 with TRBJ2-7; with no DNA, the TCRdb D assignment of TRBD1 cannot be verified. The CDR3 has 15 amino acids. Germline V gene lookup returns CDR1 MNHEY and CDR2 SMNVEV (reference sequence). This chain's CDR3 is CASSFVSGGSYEQYF.

The V gene is TRBV7-6, the J gene TRBJ2-7. The CDR3 loop spans 17 amino acids. In germline, CDR1 is SGHVS, CDR2 FNYEAQ. This CDR3 is CASSLARLSGDPYEQYF.

This chain links TRBV20-1 with TRBJ2-3; the D call from TCRdb, TRBD1, cannot be confirmed without DNA. Germline CDR1 is DFQATT and CDR2 is SNEGSKA (reference sequence). This CDR3 is built from 15 residues. This CDR3 reads CSARDRREPTDTQYF.

This chain links TRBV14 with TRBJ1-1. Germline CDR1 SGHDN, CDR2 FVKESK. This CDR3 has 13 residues. The CDR3 here is CASRSTVNTEAFF.

The rearrangement links TRBV4-1 to TRBJ2-5; TCRdb designates TRBD1, a call that cannot be tested without DNA. CDR3 length: 15 residues. Per germline, CDR1 MGHRA and CDR2 YSYEKL. The CDR3 loop is CASSRQDREQETQYF.

The chain is built from TRBV6-5 and TRBJ1-2. Germline loops: CDR1 MNHEY, CDR2 SVGAGI. The CDR3 covers 13 residues. Here the CDR3 reads CASSGLRSYGYTF.

Judged by frequency, this clonotype is medium-sized. This chain uses TRBV4-1 with TRBJ2-7. The germline CDR1 and CDR2 sequences are MGHRA and YSYEKL. This CDR3 contains 13 residues. CDR3 in amino acids: CASSQGHDYEQYF.

CDR3 residues: CASSLGTGMNTEAFF. The genes are TRBV11-2 and TRBJ1-1; TCRdb returns TRBD1, unconfirmable since there is no DNA. The CDR3 runs 15 residues. CDR1 is SGHAT and CDR2 is FQNNGV in the germline V gene.

The chain couples TRBV14 to TRBJ2-1; there is no DNA to check the TCRdb D call of TRBD2. This CDR3 has 15 residues. In germline, CDR1 is SGHDN, CDR2 FVKESK. The CDR3 sequence: CASSHVAGGYNEQFF.

The chain has TRBV12-3 or TRBV12-4 and TRBJ1-6. CDR3 length: 12 amino acids. CDR3 protein: CASGPLNSPLHF.

The V and J genes are TRBV6-5 and TRBJ2-3. This CDR3 has 13 amino acids. Germline CDR1 and CDR2: MNHEY and SVGAGI. The CDR3 is CASSYTMGDTQYF.

The chain is built from TRBV24-1 and TRBJ1-5; as DNA is missing, the TRBD1 call by TCRdb cannot be tested. Germline V gives CDR1 KGHDR, CDR2 SFDVKD. The CDR3 is made up of 17 amino acids. CDR3 sequence: CATSDPGQGALNQPQHF.

The rearrangement uses TRBV28 and TRBJ1-4; as DNA is missing, the TRBD1 call by TCRdb cannot be tested. There are 17 residues in the CDR3. Germline CDR1 MDHEN, CDR2 SYDVKM. The CDR3: CASSLAVTGSSREKLFF. Filled out from reference TRBV28 and TRBJ1-4, the complete variable domain reads DVKVTQSSRYLVKRTGEKVFLECVQDMDHENMFWYRQDPGLGLRLIYFSYDVKMKEKGDIPEGYSVSREKKERFSLILESASTNQTSMYLCASSLAVTGSSREKLFFGSGTQLSVL.

The genes are TRBV11-3 and TRBJ2-1; the TRBD2 assignment by TCRdb is unverifiable without DNA. Germline lookup yields CDR1 SGHNT and CDR2 YENEEA. The CDR3 is made up of 17 amino acids. CDR3 in amino acids: CASSLARLAGGGDEQFF.

The chain has TRBV9 and TRBJ2-3; TCRdb returns TRBD2, unconfirmable since there is no DNA. The CDR3 is 16 amino acids. Germline assignment: CDR1 SGDLS and CDR2 YYNGEE. The chain's CDR3 is CASSPEDYTYADTQYF.

The chain combines TRBV4-1 with TRBJ1-1. CDR3 length: 15 amino acids. Germline V gives CDR1 MGHRA, CDR2 YSYEKL. CDR3 residues: CASSSKTEKNTEAFF.

This chain uses TRBV6-5 with TRBJ1-1; TCRdb's D call, TRBD1, is unchecked because there is no DNA. The CDR3 loop spans 15 amino acids. From germline, CDR1 is MNHEY and CDR2 SVGAGI. The CDR3 loop reads CASSYWDRGHLKAFF.

The chain uses TRBV12-3 or TRBV12-4 and TRBJ2-3; TCRdb indicates TRBD1, and absent DNA this call remains unverified. This CDR3 has 12 residues. CDR3 region: CASAGATDTQYF.

The chain is built from TRBV6-6 and TRBJ1-1. CDR3 length: 12 residues. Germline lookup yields CDR1 MNHNY and CDR2 SVGAGI (reference sequence). CDR3 sequence reads: CASSYTTGEAFF.

The chain is built from TRBV5-5 and TRBJ2-1; TCRdb's D call of TRBD2 is untestable without DNA. The germline gives CDR1 SGHKS, CDR2 YYEKEE (reference sequence). The CDR3 runs to 18 residues. The CDR3 sequence is CASSLEGLAGEYGNEQFF.

This chain joins TRBV2 and TRBJ2-1; TCRdb's assignment of TRBD1 cannot be checked, as there is no DNA. Germline loops: CDR1 SNHLY, CDR2 FYNNEI. This CDR3 spans 15 amino acids. This CDR3 reads CASSADRGLNNEQFF.

The chain joins TRBV6-5 to TRBJ2-2; the D call of TRBD2 rests on TCRdb alone, since no DNA is present to check it. The CDR3 totals 15 residues. Germline CDR1 and CDR2: MNHEY and SVGAGI. CDR3 in amino acids: CASGPSGRATGELFF.